This TCR beta chain came from a study of blood T cell repertoires in COVID-19. Across the whole study: T cells, B-cell-depleted T cells, or PBMCs supplied cDNA or gDNA.

With 2 bases clipped from V and 0 bases from J, the junction kept 6 bases outside the gene matches. Germline V gives CDR1 WNHNN, CDR2 SYGVQD (reference sequence). CDR3 length: 17 residues. Original handling: Amplification of reference gene primers was used by the study to estimate nucleated cell counts. TCRdb keeps only in-frame clones here, not all; method: immunoSEQ multiplex PCR. For V, J and clone size, that table is used; D and trimming come from the DNA. The sample lists roughly 40,000 clones; roughly three quarters were seen once. The sequenced material came from peripheral blood. This sequence was found in a man between 70 and 80 years old with active or convalescent COVID-19. The gene calls are TRBV10-1 and TRBJ2-1; 8 bases are a match to TRBD2. As DNA, the CDR3 is TGCGCCAGCAGTGAGGTATCAAGCGGGGGCTCCTACAATGAGCAGTTCTTC. This encodes CASSEVSSGGSYNEQFF.